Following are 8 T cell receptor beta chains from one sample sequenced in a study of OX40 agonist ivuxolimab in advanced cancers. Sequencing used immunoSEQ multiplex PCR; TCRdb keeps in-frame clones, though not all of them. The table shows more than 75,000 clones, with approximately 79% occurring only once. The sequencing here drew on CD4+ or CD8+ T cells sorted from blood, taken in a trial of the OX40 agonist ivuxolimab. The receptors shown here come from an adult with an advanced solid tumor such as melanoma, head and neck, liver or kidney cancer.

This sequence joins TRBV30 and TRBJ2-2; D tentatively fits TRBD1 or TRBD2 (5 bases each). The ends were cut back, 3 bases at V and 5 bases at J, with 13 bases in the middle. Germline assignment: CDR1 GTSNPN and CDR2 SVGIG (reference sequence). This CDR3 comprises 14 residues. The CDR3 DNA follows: TGTGCCTGGAGGGGACCACCAGGTACCGGGGAGCTGTTTTTT. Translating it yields CAWRGPPGTGELFF. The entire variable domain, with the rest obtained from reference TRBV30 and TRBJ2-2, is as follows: SQTIHQWPATLVQPVGSPLSLECTVEGTSNPNLYWYRQAAGRGLQLLFYSVGIGQISSEVPQNLSASRPQDRQFILSSKKLLLSDSGFYLCAWRGPPGTGELFFGEGSRLTVL.

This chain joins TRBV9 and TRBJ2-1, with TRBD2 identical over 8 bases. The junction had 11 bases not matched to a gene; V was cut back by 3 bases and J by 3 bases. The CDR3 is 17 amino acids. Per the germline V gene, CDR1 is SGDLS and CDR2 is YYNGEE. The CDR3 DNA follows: TGTGCCAGCAGCGACTCACTAGCGGCCGCGAGCTACAATGAGCAGTTCTTC. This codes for CASSDSLAAASYNEQFF.

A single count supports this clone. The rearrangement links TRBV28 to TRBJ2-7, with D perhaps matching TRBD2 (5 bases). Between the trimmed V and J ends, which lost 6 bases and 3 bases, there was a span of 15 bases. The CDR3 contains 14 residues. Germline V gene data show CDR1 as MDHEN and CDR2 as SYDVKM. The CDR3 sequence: CASSLIGEGYEQYF. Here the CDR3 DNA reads TGTGCCAGCAGCCTTATCGGGGAAGGCTACGAGCAGTACTTC. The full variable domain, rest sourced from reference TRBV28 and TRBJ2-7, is DVKVTQSSRYLVKRTGEKVFLECVQDMDHENMFWYRQDPGLGLRLIYFSYDVKMKEKGDIPEGYSVSREKKERFSLILESASTNQTSMYLCASSLIGEGYEQYFGPGTRLTVT.

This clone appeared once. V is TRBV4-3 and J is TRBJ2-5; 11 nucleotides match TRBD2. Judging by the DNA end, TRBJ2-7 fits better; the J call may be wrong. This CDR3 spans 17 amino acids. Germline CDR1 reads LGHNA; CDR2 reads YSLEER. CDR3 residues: CASSQTEGLAGTYEQYF. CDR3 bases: TGCGCCAGCAGCCAGACTGAAGGACTAGCGGGTACTTACGAGCAGTACTTC.

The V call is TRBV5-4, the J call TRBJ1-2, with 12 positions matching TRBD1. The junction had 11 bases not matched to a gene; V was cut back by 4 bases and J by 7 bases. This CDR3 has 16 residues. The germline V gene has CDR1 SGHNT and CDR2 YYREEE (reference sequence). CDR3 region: CASSSVGDRGPGGYTF. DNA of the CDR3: TGTGCCAGCAGCAGCGTTGGGGACAGGGGGCCGGGTGGCTACACCTTC.

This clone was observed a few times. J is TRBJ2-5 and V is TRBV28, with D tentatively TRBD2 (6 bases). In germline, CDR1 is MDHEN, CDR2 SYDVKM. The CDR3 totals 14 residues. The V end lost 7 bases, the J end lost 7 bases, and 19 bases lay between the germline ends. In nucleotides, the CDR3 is TGTGCCAGCACGGTCGAGCACCGGAGGGGGACCCAGTACTTC. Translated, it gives CASTVEHRRGTQYF. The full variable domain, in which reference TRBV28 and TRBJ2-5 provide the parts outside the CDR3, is DVKVTQSSRYLVKRTGEKVFLECVQDMDHENMFWYRQDPGLGLRLIYFSYDVKMKEKGDIPEGYSVSREKKERFSLILESASTNQTSMYLCASTVEHRRGTQYFGPGTRLLVL.

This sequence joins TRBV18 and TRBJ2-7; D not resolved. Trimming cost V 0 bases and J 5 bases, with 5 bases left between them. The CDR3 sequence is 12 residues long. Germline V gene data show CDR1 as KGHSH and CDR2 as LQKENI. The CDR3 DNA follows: TGTGCCAGCTCACCACCGTCCAACGAGCAGTACTTC. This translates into CASSPPSNEQYF.

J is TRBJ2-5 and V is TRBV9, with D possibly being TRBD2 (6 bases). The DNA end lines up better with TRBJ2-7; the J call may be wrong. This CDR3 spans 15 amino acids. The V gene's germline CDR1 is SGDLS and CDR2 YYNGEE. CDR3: CASSGGVSLADEQYF. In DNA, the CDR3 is TGTGCCAGCAGTGGAGGGGTTTCCCTGGCCGACGAGCAGTACTTC.